Presented here are 24 T cell receptor beta chains from one specimen sequenced in a study of T cell responses to AZD1222 COVID-19 vaccine. TCRdb keeps only in-frame clones here, not all; method: immunoSEQ multiplex PCR. The sample lists approximately 140,000 clones, roughly 91% seen once, with approximately 2% in the top ten. The sample here was peripheral blood, taken on day 0 of AZD1222 vaccination. These receptors originate from an adult in good health.

J is TRBJ2-5 and V is TRBV5-1; D possibly corresponds to TRBD2 (5 bases). Germline V CDR1 and CDR2: SGHRS, YFSETQ. Trimming pared 0 bases from V and 6 bases from J, leaving 12 bases between. The CDR3 covers 14 residues. The CDR3 loop is CASSLDSAVKTQYF. The CDR3 region has the DNA TGCGCCAGCAGCTTGGATAGCGCGGTGAAGACCCAGTACTTC. The full variable domain, with the rest looked up from reference TRBV5-1 and TRBJ2-5, is KAGVTQTPRYLIKTRGQQVTLSCSPISGHRSVSWYQQTPGQGLQFLFEYFSETQRNKGNFPGRFSGRQFSNSRSEMNVSTLELGDSALYLCASSLDSAVKTQYFGPGTRLLVL.

This clone showed up just a few times. The gene calls are TRBV7-9 and TRBJ1-1, with 7 bases identical to TRBD1. Germline V gene lookup returns CDR1 SEHNR and CDR2 FQNEAQ (reference sequence). The CDR3 is 12 amino acids. After removal of 7 bases from V and 4 bases from J, the junction contained 3 bases not matched to a gene. The CDR3 protein is CASTSGGTEAFF. As DNA, the CDR3 is TGTGCCAGCACCTCAGGGGGCACTGAAGCTTTCTTT.

This clone came up once. V usage is TRBV4-1 and J usage is TRBJ1-5, with TRBD1 matching over 7 bases. Germline CDR1 reads MGHRA; CDR2 reads YSYEKL. With 0 bases clipped from V and 3 bases from J, the junction kept 2 bases outside the gene matches. This CDR3 is built from 15 residues. In DNA form, the CDR3 reads TGCGCCAGCAGCCAAGATGGGACAGACAATCAGCCCCAGCATTTT. Translated, it gives CASSQDGTDNQPQHF.

The chain joins TRBV11-2 to TRBJ1-1; D call uncertain. The CDR3 has 13 amino acids. V was trimmed by 4 bases and J by 1 base, leaving 7 bases between them. Per germline, CDR1 SGHAT and CDR2 FQNNGV. CDR3: CASSSLPNTEAFF. CDR3 bases: TGTGCCAGCAGCTCCCTACCGAACACTGAAGCTTTCTTT.

This chain uses TRBV7-2 with TRBJ1-1; 7 bases line up with TRBD1. J lost 3 bases, V lost 6 bases, and 4 bases had no gene match. The V gene's germline CDR1 is SGHTA and CDR2 FQGNSA. The length of the CDR3 is 13 residues. The CDR3 DNA reads as TGTGCCAGCAGTCCAACAGGGGACACTGAAGCTTTCTTT. This codes for CASSPTGDTEAFF.

This chain connects TRBV11-1 to TRBJ2-7; 7 bases align to TRBD1. The CDR3 loop spans 14 amino acids. With 1 base clipped from V and 4 bases from J, the junction kept 4 bases outside the gene matches. Germline V gene sequence: CDR1 SGHAT, CDR2 FQDESV (reference sequence). This CDR3 reads CASSLGQGTYEQYF. The CDR3 DNA reads as TGTGCCAGCAGCTTAGGACAGGGAACGTACGAGCAGTACTTC.

This sequence joins TRBV6-2 or TRBV6-3 and TRBJ2-3, with 12 bases aligning to TRBD2. The J segment lost 3 bases and the V segment lost 5 bases, leaving 6 bases of the junction unmatched. Germline V gene lookup returns CDR1 MNHEY and CDR2 SVGEGT. The CDR3 has 16 residues. In DNA, the CDR3 is TGTGCCAGCAGTGACGGACTAGCGGGGAGGACAGATACGCAGTATTTT. Translated: CASSDGLAGRTDTQYF.

CDR3 DNA: TGTGCTAGTGGTCCACCGATAGCGGTGGGGCCCGGGGAGCTGTTTTTT. Amino acids: CASGPPIAVGPGELFF. This sequence joins TRBV12-5 and TRBJ2-2; D perhaps matches TRBD2 (6 bases). In germline, CDR1 is LGHNT, CDR2 FRNRAP. V lost 5 bases, J lost 6 bases, and 19 bases lay in between. This CDR3 region has 16 residues.

The V and J genes are TRBV27 and TRBJ2-3, with 10 bases matching TRBD2. CDR1 and CDR2 from the germline V gene are MNHEY and SMNVEV (reference sequence). CDR3 length equals 15 residues. J lost 1 base, V lost 6 bases, and 4 bases had no gene match. The CDR3 DNA is TGTGCCAGCAGGCCCCTAGCGGGGGGCACAGATACGCAGTATTTT. Amino acids: CASRPLAGGTDTQYF.

This chain connects TRBV5-6 to TRBJ1-1; D unclear. This CDR3 has 16 residues. Looked up from germline, CDR1 is SGHDT and CDR2 is YYEEEE. Trimming pared 6 bases from V and 2 bases from J, leaving 20 bases between. CDR3 in amino acids: CASIPPPRGSNTEAFF. The CDR3 DNA reads as TGTGCCAGCATCCCCCCCCCGCGGGGTTCAAACACTGAAGCTTTCTTT.

The V gene is TRBV7-8, the J gene TRBJ1-3; 7 bases are a match to TRBD1. Trimming took 5 bases from V and 0 from J; bases not matched to a gene: 7. Germline CDR1 reads SGHVS; CDR2 reads FQNEAQ. CDR3 length: 16 residues. CDR3 protein: CASSVDRVRSGNTIYF. The CDR3, as DNA: TGTGCCAGCAGCGTTGACAGGGTACGCTCTGGAAACACCATATATTTT.

The rearrangement joins TRBV18 to TRBJ2-7; 12 bases map to TRBD1. The junction had 7 bases not matched to a gene; V was cut back by 3 bases and J by 7 bases. The germline CDR1 and CDR2 sequences are KGHSH and LQKENI. This CDR3 spans 15 amino acids. CDR3 nucleotides: TGTGCCAGCTCACCCCAAGGGACAGGGGGCGGAGAGCAGTACTTC. Translated: CASSPQGTGGGEQYF. The full variable domain, with the rest looked up from reference TRBV18 and TRBJ2-7, is NAGVMQNPRHLVRRRGQEARLRCSPMKGHSHVYWYRQLPEEGLKFMVYLQKENIIDESGMPKERFSAEFPKEGPSILRIQQVVRGDSAAYFCASSPQGTGGGEQYFGPGTRLTVT.

J is TRBJ2-6 and V is TRBV4-1; D is undetermined. This CDR3 region has 16 residues. Germline lookup yields CDR1 MGHRA and CDR2 YSYEKL. The V gene lost 1 base and the J gene lost 0 bases, with 7 bases spanning the gap. The CDR3 spells CASSQGTNSGANVLTF. In nucleotides, the CDR3 is TGCGCCAGCAGCCAAGGAACAAACTCTGGGGCCAACGTCCTGACTTTC.

The rearrangement joins TRBV6-5 to TRBJ2-7; D might be TRBD1 (6 bases). The CDR3 has 13 residues. Deletions cut 6 bases from V and 0 bases from J, with 9 bases between. The germline CDR1 and CDR2 sequences are MNHEY and SVGAGI. CDR3 in amino acids: CASSGTHSYEQYF. CDR3 nucleotides: TGTGCCAGCAGCGGGACACACTCCTACGAGCAGTACTTC.

A note on this clone: The same CDR3 arises from other DNA sequences in this sample as well. The chain has TRBV29-1 and TRBJ1-1, with D possibly being TRBD1 (5 bases). Germline V gene data show CDR1 as SQVTM and CDR2 as ANQGSEA. The CDR3 sequence is 13 residues long. The V and J ends lost 6 bases and 0 bases respectively, with 11 bases between them. The CDR3 DNA reads as TGCAGCGTCGTCAGGGATTTGAACACTGAAGCTTTCTTT. As protein: CSVVRDLNTEAFF.

This clone has just one count. The rearrangement joins TRBV5-4 to TRBJ2-1; no firm D call. Germline values: CDR1 SGHNT, CDR2 YYREEE (reference sequence). This CDR3 contains 13 residues. Deletions cut 4 bases from V and 4 bases from J, with 9 bases between. This chain's CDR3 is CASSIDGYNEQFF. The CDR3 DNA sequence: TGTGCCAGCAGCATAGACGGTTACAATGAGCAGTTCTTC.

This rearrangement joins TRBV6-5 to TRBJ1-6; D is possibly TRBD1 (5 bases). The CDR3 spans 16 residues. V was pared by 0 bases and J by 9 bases, with 15 bases between. The germline V gene encodes CDR1 MNHEY and CDR2 SVGAGI. This chain's CDR3 is CASSYSPLGGGSPLHF. The DNA of the CDR3 is TGTGCCAGCAGTTACTCCCCCCTCGGGGGTGGTTCACCCCTCCACTTT.

With respect to this clone: The junction and the germline gene differ at one end; a read error may be behind it. This chain joins TRBV7-2 and TRBJ2-1, with a tentative D call TRBD2 (6 bases). This CDR3 spans 15 amino acids. Germline V lookup: CDR1 SGHTA, CDR2 FQGNSA. CDR3 sequence (DNA): TGTGCCAGCACCCTGGAGAGCCGCCCGGGACTTATCCCTCTCTTC. Translating gives CASTLESRPGLIPLF.

This chain links TRBV7-3 with TRBJ2-1; D might be TRBD1 or TRBD2, each matching 7 bases. Germline CDR1 is SGHTA and CDR2 is FQGTGA. This CDR3 has 18 residues. Trimming shortened V by 5 bases and J by 5 bases, and 25 bases separated the two germline ends. CDR3 sequence reads: CASSLLGHRGGKNNEQFF. Here the CDR3 DNA reads TGTGCCAGCAGCCTACTCGGCCACAGGGGAGGGAAAAACAATGAGCAGTTCTTC.

The J gene is TRBJ1-6, the V gene TRBV5-1, with D maybe TRBD1 (5 bases). Germline V gene data show CDR1 as SGHRS and CDR2 as YFSETQ. CDR3 length: 17 residues. Trimming pared 3 bases from V and 0 bases from J, leaving 13 bases between. CDR3 nucleotides: TGCGCCAGCAGCTACAGACAGATAAGCTCCTATAATTCACCCCTCCACTTT. Translated, it gives CASSYRQISSYNSPLHF. The whole variable domain, filled in from reference TRBV5-1 and TRBJ1-6, reads KAGVTQTPRYLIKTRGQQVTLSCSPISGHRSVSWYQQTPGQGLQFLFEYFSETQRNKGNFPGRFSGRQFSNSRSEMNVSTLELGDSALYLCASSYRQISSYNSPLHFGNGTRLTVT.

The chain joins TRBV5-6 to TRBJ2-7, with D perhaps given as TRBD1 or TRBD2 (5 bases each). The V end was cut by 3 bases, the J end by 5 bases, with 12 bases between. This CDR3 is 13 amino acids long. Germline assignment: CDR1 SGHDT and CDR2 YYEEEE. In DNA, the CDR3 is TGTGCCAGCAGCTCGGGACCACGGCACGAGCAGTACTTC. As protein: CASSSGPRHEQYF.

V usage is TRBV4-2 and J usage is TRBJ1-4; D unresolved. The germline V gene encodes CDR1 LGHNA and CDR2 YNFKEQ. V was trimmed by 4 bases and J by 5 bases, leaving 11 bases between them. The CDR3 contains 14 residues. The CDR3 DNA reads TGTGCCAGCAGCCCAGCCGGGTCGAATGAAAAACTGTTTTTT. It codes for CASSPAGSNEKLFF.

The V gene is TRBV19, the J gene TRBJ1-5, with D perhaps TRBD1 (5 bases). The CDR3 totals 15 residues. Trimming took 5 bases from V and 3 from J, leaving 14 bases between them. CDR1 and CDR2 from the germline V gene are LNHDA and SQIVND (reference sequence). CDR3 sequence: CASSVPGLHNQPQHF. Written as DNA, the CDR3 is TGTGCCAGTAGTGTCCCGGGACTGCACAATCAGCCCCAGCATTTT.

V and J are TRBV14 and TRBJ1-6; no clear D gene. CDR1 SGHDN and CDR2 FVKESK come from the germline V gene. The CDR3 length is 14 residues. The V end lost 7 bases, the J end lost 6 bases, and 13 bases lay between the germline ends. This CDR3 is CASTSNRANSPLHF. The CDR3 DNA reads TGTGCCAGCACCTCCAATAGGGCTAATTCACCCCTCCACTTT. The complete variable domain, with remaining parts taken from reference TRBV14 and TRBJ1-6, reads EAGVTQFPSHSVIEKGQTVTLRCDPISGHDNLYWYRRVMGKEIKFLLHFVKESKQDESGMPNNRFLAERTGGTYSTLKVQPAELEDSGVYFCASTSNRANSPLHFGNGTRLTVT.